These 14 T cell receptor beta chains share one sample of origin, sequenced in a study of Ad26.COV2.S vaccination and SARS-CoV-2 variants. Regarding treatment: 15 to 20 received Ad26.COV2.S at low or high dose, single or two shots; about 5 received placebo; per-sample allocation not given. Samples came from day 63 after the first vaccine or placebo injection. The data were produced by immunoSEQ multiplex PCR, yet TCRdb's version contains in-frame clones alone and is incomplete. In the table there are about 440,000 clones, 70% to 90% of which are singletons. This material consisted of peripheral blood, taken in a trial of Ad26.COV2.S vaccine versus placebo. These receptors were obtained from a person between 18 and 60 years old who received the Ad26.COV2.S COVID-19 vaccine or a placebo.

The chain joins TRBV12-3 or TRBV12-4 to TRBJ1-6, with D uncertain. CDR3 length: 13 residues. Trimming cost V 4 bases and J 5 bases, with 6 bases left between them. CDR3 protein: CASSSSHNSPLHF. In DNA form, the CDR3 reads TGTGCCAGCAGTTCGTCCCATAATTCACCCCTCCACTTT.

This chain joins TRBV24-1 and TRBJ2-1; D is unclear. CDR1 and CDR2 from the germline V gene are KGHDR and SFDVKD. The CDR3 length is 13 residues. The V end lost 3 bases, the J end lost 12 bases, and 14 bases lay between the germline ends. CDR3 in amino acids: CATSDPLGRAQFF. The DNA for the CDR3 is TGTGCCACCAGTGATCCCCTCGGTAGGGCGCAGTTCTTC.

This clone was observed once. The genes are TRBV28 and TRBJ1-1, with D uncertain. The CDR3 is 15 residues long. The ends were cut back, 5 bases at V and 3 bases at J, with 16 bases in the middle. Germline V gene data show CDR1 as MDHEN and CDR2 as SYDVKM. The CDR3 region is CASSPPSGMHTEAFF. The CDR3 DNA sequence: TGTGCCAGCAGTCCTCCCTCGGGGATGCACACTGAAGCTTTCTTT.

The genes are TRBV29-1 and TRBJ1-5, with TRBD1 as a possible D gene (6 bases). This CDR3 spans 13 amino acids. CDR1 is SQVTM and CDR2 is ANQGSEA in the germline V gene. V was trimmed by 7 bases and J by 11 bases, leaving 21 bases between them. The CDR3 DNA follows: TGCAGCGCCCTGATGGACGGGGGCTGGGCCCAGCATTTT. This sequence encodes CSALMDGGWAQHF.

The chain is built from TRBV19 and TRBJ2-5; D is possibly TRBD2 (5 bases). Trimming cost V 6 bases and J 1 base, with 12 bases left between them. The length of the CDR3 is 14 residues. Germline CDR1 LNHDA, CDR2 SQIVND (reference sequence). In DNA form, the CDR3 reads TGTGCCAGTAGAAAAACCGGGGTCCAAGAGACCCAGTACTTC. Translated: CASRKTGVQETQYF.

The chain carries TRBV30 and TRBJ2-1, with D possibly matching TRBD2 (5 bases). Germline CDR1 reads GTSNPN; CDR2 reads SVGIG (reference sequence). V was pared by 0 bases and J by 1 base, with 13 bases between. The CDR3 has 16 residues. Here the CDR3 reads CAWSVPVAMSYNEQFF. The CDR3 DNA follows: TGTGCCTGGAGTGTGCCCGTAGCGATGTCCTACAATGAGCAGTTCTTC.

V usage is TRBV11-2 and J usage is TRBJ2-7; D is possibly TRBD1 (5 bases). Germline CDR1 SGHAT, CDR2 FQNNGV. The V end was cut by 6 bases, the J end by 3 bases, with 21 bases between. This CDR3 comprises 16 residues. CDR3 amino acids: CASRRDRAVQGYEQYF. The CDR3 DNA reads TGTGCCAGCAGACGCGACCGGGCCGTCCAGGGCTACGAGCAGTACTTC.

The CDR3 DNA is TGTGCCAGCAGTCCGCGACAGGGGGGGTTGGTAACTGAAGCTTTCTTT. Residues: CASSPRQGGLVTEAFF. V and J are TRBV27 and TRBJ1-1; 9 bases line up with TRBD1. The V and J ends lost 5 bases and 5 bases, in that order; junction bases with no gene match: 12. Germline assignment: CDR1 MNHEY and CDR2 SMNVEV (reference sequence). This CDR3 contains 16 residues.

The rearrangement links TRBV6-5 to TRBJ1-1; D possibly corresponds to TRBD1 (6 bases). This CDR3 is 14 amino acids long. Germline V gene data show CDR1 as MNHEY and CDR2 as SVGAGI. The V gene lost 4 bases and the J gene lost 4 bases, with 13 bases spanning the gap. CDR3 loop: CASSSFRGLTEAFF. CDR3 nucleotides: TGTGCCAGCAGTTCCTTCAGGGGTCTCACTGAAGCTTTCTTT.

The chain is built from TRBV10-3 and TRBJ1-1; D gene unclear. Germline CDR1 reads ENHRY; CDR2 reads SYGVKD. CDR3 size: 13 residues. Trimming removed 6 bases from V and 0 bases from J, with 8 bases in between. CDR3 nucleotides: TGTGCCATCAGGTCCTACATGAACACTGAAGCTTTCTTT. The encoded protein is CAIRSYMNTEAFF.

V usage is TRBV9 and J usage is TRBJ2-6; possibly TRBD1 for D (5 bases). CDR1 SGDLS and CDR2 YYNGEE come from the germline V gene. The CDR3 covers 18 residues. V was shortened by 3 bases and J by 1 base, with 17 bases between the two germline ends. CDR3 nucleotides: TGTGCCAGCAGCGCCCGATTGAAAGCAGGGTCTGGGGCCAACGTCCTGACTTTC. Its protein is CASSARLKAGSGANVLTF.

This clone was picked up one time. This chain links TRBV5-4 with TRBJ2-7, with 14 bases fitting TRBD2. This CDR3 comprises 17 residues. Trimming cost V 4 bases and J 1 base; bases outside gene matches: 7. CDR1 is SGHNT, CDR2 YYREEE, per germline (reference sequence). CDR3 protein: CASSPGTSGSNSYEQYF. In nucleotides, the CDR3 is TGTGCCAGCAGCCCCGGGACTAGCGGGAGCAATTCCTACGAGCAGTACTTC.

The chain uses TRBV2 and TRBJ2-5; 7 nucleotides match TRBD2. This CDR3 is built from 14 residues. V shed 6 bases and J 2 bases; nucleotides not matched to a gene: 6. Germline assignment: CDR1 SNHLY and CDR2 FYNNEI. The CDR3, as DNA: TGTGCCAGCAGGACTAGCAACCGACAAGAGACCCAGTACTTC. Protein product: CASRTSNRQETQYF.

V usage is TRBV7-9 and J usage is TRBJ1-2, with D tentatively TRBD1 (6 bases). Per germline, CDR1 SEHNR and CDR2 FQNEAQ (reference sequence). The CDR3 loop spans 14 amino acids. The ends were cut back, 7 bases at V and 5 bases at J, with 17 bases in the middle. The CDR3, as DNA: TGTGCCAGCATCCGAGGACAGTATTTATATGGCTACACCTTC. Its translation: CASIRGQYLYGYTF.